Shown below are 2 T cell receptor beta chains from a single sample sequenced in a study of glioma-infiltrating T cells (dated by TCRdb to the mid-2010s). The data were produced on an Illumina MiSeq. The iRepertoire nested amplicon-rescue multiplex PCR (arm-PCR) platform was used to amplify TCR alpha and beta CDR3 regions from RNA. TCRdb reprocessing: public reads trimmed at Q25 with fastp, clones called with MiXCR, in-frame beta chains kept. A single entry per CDR3 protein holds the most common genes and DNA from its merged rows. Here the sample has about 130,000 distinct CDR3 sequences; about 22% occur a single time. About a quarter of the sample comes from the top ten. The sample comprised glioma tissue, nonneoplastic brain tissue, or PBMCs (not recorded which). The receptors were sampled from a human donor with low-grade glioma or glioblastoma, undergoing nonglioma brain surgery, or in good health (not recorded which).

This clonotype was detected ten times or more. The V gene is TRBV20-1, the J gene TRBJ2-1; D gene uncertain. V lost 5 bases to trimming and J lost 5 bases, with 10 bases between them. Germline V gene lookup returns CDR1 DFQATT and CDR2 SNEGSKA (reference sequence). CDR3 length: 12 amino acids. Here the CDR3 DNA reads TGCAGTGCTGATATCAGCGACAATGAGCAGTTCTTC. Translating gives CSADISDNEQFF.

This clonotype is labeled as medium-sized (0.01 to 0.1%). V is TRBV6-1 and J is TRBJ1-5, with D possibly matching TRBD1 (5 bases). Germline-derived CDR1 and CDR2 are MNHNS and SASEGT. The CDR3 runs 18 residues. Trimming took off 2 bases at V and 2 bases at J, with 19 bases between the two ends. CDR3 amino acids: CASSELGDWGKGNQPQHF. DNA for the CDR3: TGTGCCAGCAGTGAATTAGGAGACTGGGGCAAGGGCAATCAGCCCCAGCATTTT.